This TCR beta chain was sequenced for a study of Ad26.COV2.S vaccination and SARS-CoV-2 variants. Notes on the study in general: Those who received vaccine or placebo ended up with similar non-spike TCR breadth. Analytic work on TCR breadth and depth might have understated the full extent of total T cell responses. Vaccinees showed greater spike-specific TCR breadth than placebo recipients.

The protocol was immunoSEQ multiplex PCR, while the TCRdb copy is restricted to in-frame clones and leaves out a portion. The data show some 350,000 clones, under 95% seen once. A note on this clone: Its antigen remains unknown.

Deletions cut 5 bases from V and 0 bases from J, with 13 bases between. The germline gives CDR1 MNHEY, CDR2 SVGAGI. The CDR3 sequence is 15 residues long. This receptor was taken from a human donor who had recovered from COVID-19. V gene TRBV6-5 combines with J gene TRBJ1-2, with no clear D. The source material was peripheral blood, sampled after recovery from COVID-19. CDR3 coding DNA: TGTGCCAGCAGTAAATCCCGACTGGCTAACTATGGCTACACCTTC. This translates into CASSKSRLANYGYTF.